The 16 T cell receptor beta chains presented below share a single source sample, sequenced in a study of cytomegalovirus exposure and HLA in healthy donors (dated by TCRdb to the late 2010s). Libraries were built with the immunoSEQ multiplex PCR assay. For the multiplex PCR, a mixture combining 60 forward primers for TCR Vbeta segments and 13 reverse primers for TCR Jbeta segments was used. The clones in this table, taken by TCRdb from immuneACCESS, are in-frame only. Not every clone is retained; where verified, under half of the shortfall comes from an unresolved V gene, and the cause of the rest is unknown. In this sample the table shows 150,000 to 200,000 clones, 82% of which occur a single time. The ten largest account for about 0.094% of the sample. The sample taken for sequencing was PBMCs. The source of these receptors is a boy aged 2 to 10 in good health and CMV-seronegative.

This chain joins TRBV5-1 and TRBJ1-1, with TRBD1 matching 12 bases. Germline CDR1 is SGHRS and CDR2 is YFSETQ. This CDR3 is 19 amino acids long. Trimming cost V 1 base and J 0 bases; bases outside gene matches: 10. This CDR3 reads CASSLRPGQGASMNTEAFF. The DNA of the CDR3 is TGCGCCAGCAGCTTGAGGCCGGGACAGGGGGCCTCTATGAACACTGAAGCTTTCTTT.

V usage is TRBV18 and J usage is TRBJ2-1; 7 positions match TRBD1. The CDR3 has 15 amino acids. Germline CDR1 KGHSH, CDR2 LQKENI. V gave up 2 bases and J gave up 4 bases; unmatched junction bases: 5. For the CDR3, the DNA is TGTGCCAGCTCACCAGACAGGGACCGTTACAATGAGCAGTTCTTC. Translation: CASSPDRDRYNEQFF.

The chain is built from TRBV5-1 and TRBJ1-2; D is undetermined. This CDR3 is 13 amino acids long. Trimming removed 4 bases at V and 6 bases at J, with 13 bases between. Germline values: CDR1 SGHRS, CDR2 YFSETQ. CDR3 residues: CASSVDYNNGYTF. The CDR3 nucleotides read TGCGCCAGCAGCGTTGACTATAATAATGGCTACACCTTC.

This chain uses TRBV2 with TRBJ2-3; the D gene is possibly TRBD1 (6 bases). CDR3 size: 14 residues. Trimming stripped 4 bases from V and 5 bases from J, with 13 bases between. The germline V gene encodes CDR1 SNHLY and CDR2 FYNNEI. The CDR3 here is CASSAVRQVDTQYF. The CDR3 DNA reads TGTGCCAGCAGTGCGGTTAGACAGGTAGATACGCAGTATTTT.

This sequence joins TRBV6-1 and TRBJ2-6; D ambiguous. Per germline, CDR1 MNHNS and CDR2 SASEGT. V lost 4 bases and J lost 1, with 2 bases in between. This CDR3 comprises 13 residues. DNA for the CDR3: TGTGCCAGCAGTGTATCTGGGGCCAACGTCCTGACTTTC. The encoded protein is CASSVSGANVLTF.

A remark on this clone: At one end the junction does not follow the germline gene, possibly because of a read error. Other DNA sequences in the sample encode the same CDR3. The chain links TRBV9 to TRBJ1-5; tentatively, D is TRBD1 (6 bases). The germline CDR1 and CDR2 sequences are SGDLS and YYNGEE. This CDR3 has 14 amino acids. The CDR3 nucleotides are TGTGCCAGCAGCGAGCGAGGGGGTAATCAGCCTCAGCATTTT. Amino acids: CASSERGGNQPQHF.

This chain links TRBV12-5 with TRBJ2-4; unclear D gene. Germline lookup yields CDR1 LGHNT and CDR2 FRNRAP. This CDR3 has 14 residues. Trimming stripped 6 bases from V and 5 bases from J, with 14 bases between. This CDR3 reads CASGNQHTENIQYF. The CDR3 DNA reads as TGTGCTAGTGGCAACCAACACACAGAAAACATTCAGTACTTC. The whole variable domain, filled in from reference TRBV12-5 and TRBJ2-4, reads DARVTQTPRHKVTEMGQEVTMRCQPILGHNTVFWYRQTMMQGLELLAYFRNRAPLDDSGMPKDRFSAEMPDATLATLKIQPSEPRDSAVYFCASGNQHTENIQYFGAGTRLSVL.

The rearrangement joins TRBV6-1 to TRBJ2-7; 7 bases are shared with TRBD2. With V trimmed by 6 bases and J by 0 bases, 5 bases remained unmatched. Germline values: CDR1 MNHNS, CDR2 SASEGT. The CDR3 covers 14 residues. CDR3 protein: CASSLRGDSYEQYF. The CDR3 DNA reads TGTGCCAGCAGCCTCCGGGGGGACTCCTACGAGCAGTACTTC.

The rearrangement links TRBV5-4 to TRBJ2-2, with D perhaps matching TRBD1 (6 bases). Germline values: CDR1 SGHNT, CDR2 YYREEE (reference sequence). V lost 0 bases to trimming and J lost 6 bases, with 9 bases between them. CDR3 length equals 14 residues. The CDR3 here is CASSLDRAAGELFF. The DNA for the CDR3 is TGTGCCAGCAGCTTGGACAGGGCGGCCGGGGAGCTGTTTTTT.

About this clone itself: Other nucleotide sequences in the sample specify the same CDR3. The CDR3 is CASSLTGDYYGYTF. In DNA form, the CDR3 reads TGTGCCAGCAGCCTCACAGGGGACTACTATGGCTACACCTTC. This chain connects TRBV7-2 to TRBJ1-2; 7 positions agree with TRBD1. The CDR3 consists of 14 residues. Germline CDR1 and CDR2: SGHTA and FQGNSA. V lost 5 bases, J lost 3 bases, and 6 bases stayed unmatched.

V usage is TRBV7-9 and J usage is TRBJ1-1, with 7 bases lining up with TRBD1. V was clipped by 6 bases and J by 2 bases; unmatched bases: 3. Germline V gene sequence: CDR1 SEHNR, CDR2 FQNEAQ (reference sequence). The CDR3 extends over 13 amino acids. The CDR3 coding sequence is TGTGCCAGCAGATCAGGGGGAAACACTGAAGCTTTCTTT. This encodes CASRSGGNTEAFF.

The chain has TRBV9 and TRBJ2-7; TRBD2 matches 8 bases. The germline CDR1 and CDR2 sequences are SGDLS and YYNGEE. Trimming took 2 bases from V and 0 from J; bases not matched to a gene: 4. This CDR3 has 15 residues. For the CDR3, the DNA is TGTGCCAGCAGCGTTAGCGGGGCTAGCTCCTACGAGCAGTACTTC. Residues: CASSVSGASSYEQYF.

The rearrangement links TRBV4-3 to TRBJ2-3; 8 nucleotides line up with TRBD1. Looked up from germline, CDR1 is LGHNA and CDR2 is YSLEER. The CDR3 extends over 16 amino acids. Losses at the gene ends were 4 bases for V and 8 bases for J; bases not matched to a gene: 14. The CDR3 sequence: CASSPEAPGGAGTQYF. In DNA, the CDR3 is TGCGCCAGCAGCCCCGAGGCTCCAGGGGGCGCCGGTACGCAGTATTTT.

V usage is TRBV7-3 and J usage is TRBJ2-5, with TRBD2 matching 13 bases. V was pared by 5 bases and J by 4 bases, with 7 bases of the junction left unmatched. Germline CDR1 and CDR2: SGHTA and FQGTGA. CDR3 length: 16 residues. The CDR3 loop reads CASSPGLAGARETQYF. CDR3 DNA: TGTGCCAGCAGCCCTGGACTAGCGGGGGCTAGAGAGACCCAGTACTTC.

The chain employs TRBV5-4 and TRBJ1-2, with 9 bases fitting TRBD1. With 4 bases clipped from V and 13 bases from J, the junction kept 14 bases outside the gene matches. Germline CDR1 is SGHNT and CDR2 is YYREEE (reference sequence). CDR3 length: 14 amino acids. The CDR3 DNA sequence: TGTGCCAGCAGCCCTACAGGGGGCGGAAGGTCTTCCACCTTC. Protein: CASSPTGGGRSSTF.

With respect to this clone: The sample carries other DNA sequences with the same CDR3. V is TRBV6-5 and J is TRBJ1-2, with 9 positions matching TRBD1. Trimming at V came to 0 bases and at J to 8 bases, leaving 10 bases not matched to a gene. CDR1 is MNHEY, CDR2 SVGAGI, per germline. The CDR3 spans 16 residues. The DNA for the CDR3 is TGTGCCAGCAGTTACTCGAACACTAACAGGGGGCAAGGCTACACCTTC. Protein product: CASSYSNTNRGQGYTF.